Below are 21 T cell receptor beta chains sequenced from a single sample in a study of tumor and adjacent non-tumor tissue in lung cancer. The template was RNA from unsorted bulk tissue. Three rounds of nested PCR, following a modified ARM-PCR protocol, produced the TCRbeta library. TCRdb fed the multiplex PCR reads into MiXCR, producing one record per CDR3 protein. Found here are just over 200,000 distinct CDR3 sequences, around 71% of them singletons; the top ten hold roughly a quarter. The sequencing sample was made of lung tumor tissue. The receptors derive from a man aged 55 to 70 with non-small cell lung cancer.

The gene calls are TRBV6-5 and TRBJ1-1, with D unresolved. Germline V gene data show CDR1 as MNHEY and CDR2 as SVGAGI. The CDR3 covers 15 residues. CDR3 nucleotides: TGTATCAGCAGTTACTCGTCCAGGATGAACACTGAAGCTTTCTTT. Translation gives CISSYSSRMNTEAFF.

With regard to this clonotype: Relative to the germline gene, one junction end is altered; a read error may explain this. The gene calls are TRBV7-9 and TRBJ1-1; tentative D call: TRBD1 (6 bases). The CDR3 sequence is 15 residues long. From germline, CDR1 is SEHNR and CDR2 FQNEAQ (reference sequence). CDR3 sequence reads: CTSSLTGPRSTEAFF. In DNA, the CDR3 is TGTACCAGCAGCCTAACAGGGCCCAGAAGTACTGAAGCTTTCTTT.

Note on this clonotype: Just one base apart from a much larger clone, this may be a read error. The CDR3 coding sequence is TGTGCCAGCGGCTTAAGCCTAGCGGGAGGAGGGCGGTATACGCAGTATTTT. This gives the protein CASGLSLAGGGRYTQYF. The rearrangement uses TRBV11-3 and TRBJ2-3, with 11 nucleotides matching TRBD2. The CDR3 runs to 17 residues. The germline CDR1 and CDR2 sequences are SGHNT and YENEEA.

In the case of this clonotype: A read error may account for a junction end that differs from germline. The chain is built from TRBV6-6 and TRBJ2-3, with D maybe TRBD2 (6 bases). Per germline, CDR1 MNHNY and CDR2 SVGAGI (reference sequence). The CDR3 is 13 residues long. CDR3 residues: CDSNYRETDTQYF. CDR3 bases: TGTGACAGCAATTACCGGGAGACAGATACGCAGTATTTT.

This clonotype was observed once. The junction shows a germline mismatch at one end, possibly a read error. This chain connects TRBV11-3 to TRBJ2-7; D unclear. Germline V gene lookup returns CDR1 SGHNT and CDR2 YENEEA. The CDR3 is 14 amino acids. The CDR3 bases are TGTGTCAGCAGCTTACTCAGCTCCACCTCCGAGCAATACTTC. This codes for CVSSLLSSTSEQYF.

This clonotype was observed a single time. This may be a read error: a much more frequent sequence differs by one nucleotide. The chain recombines TRBV6-2 or TRBV6-3 with TRBJ2-1; 8 nucleotides line up with TRBD1. The CDR3 consists of 13 residues. The germline CDR1 and CDR2 sequences are MNHEY and SVGEGT. The CDR3 is CASGGQGYNDQFF. The CDR3 nucleotides are TGTGCCAGCGGAGGACAGGGCTACAATGACCAGTTCTTC.

The rearrangement links TRBV28 to TRBJ2-2, with TRBD1 identical over 7 bases. This CDR3 comprises 18 residues. The junction had 11 bases not matched to a gene; V was cut back by 3 bases and J by 1 base. Germline V CDR1 and CDR2: MDHEN, SYDVKM. The CDR3 coding sequence is TGTGCCAGCAGTTTCTCCCTTTGGCGACAGGGGAACACCGGGGAGCTGTTTTTT. As protein: CASSFSLWRQGNTGELFF. The full variable domain, in which reference TRBV28 and TRBJ2-2 provide the parts outside the CDR3, is DVKVTQSSRYLVKRTGEKVFLECVQDMDHENMFWYRQDPGLGLRLIYFSYDVKMKEKGDIPEGYSVSREKKERFSLILESASTNQTSMYLCASSFSLWRQGNTGELFFGEGSRLTVL.

This clonotype was seen many times. This chain connects TRBV6-5 to TRBJ1-5; the D gene is possibly TRBD1 (5 bases). The CDR3 runs 13 residues. V lost 9 bases, J lost 3 bases, and 12 bases lay in between. Germline CDR1 reads MNHEY; CDR2 reads SVGAGI. Here the CDR3 reads CASRGGFNQPQHF. CDR3 bases: TGTGCCAGTCGGGGGGGGTTCAATCAGCCCCAGCATTTT.

This chain links TRBV20-1 with TRBJ2-2; unclear D gene. Trimming took off 6 bases at V and 3 bases at J, with 17 bases between the two ends. This CDR3 is 15 amino acids long. Looked up from germline, CDR1 is DFQATT and CDR2 is SNEGSKA (reference sequence). The CDR3 coding sequence is TGCAGTGCGCCCCGGCGGCTGGGTGACACCGGGGAGCTGTTTTTT. It translates to CSAPRRLGDTGELFF.

As concerns this clonotype: This likely comes from a read error, as the CDR3 has no conserved phenylalanine or tryptophan at its end. The DNA is omitted, as the CDR3 cannot be located on it reliably, and the CDR3 follows TCRdb's listing. The CDR3 spells CSASSEAGEKLVL. This chain joins TRBV20-1 and TRBJ1-4. CDR1 is DFQATT and CDR2 is SNEGSKA in the germline V gene (reference sequence). The CDR3 adds up to 13 amino acids, both ends counted.

A note on this clonotype: Relative to the germline gene, one junction end is altered; a read error may explain this. The chain couples TRBV7-2 to TRBJ2-7, with D unclear. The CDR3 totals 14 residues. CDR1 SGHTA and CDR2 FQGNSA come from the germline V gene. The CDR3, as DNA: TGTGCCAGGAGCTTGGACGTCCGCGAGACCGAGCAGTACTTC. Its translation is CARSLDVRETEQYF. Full variable domain (missing parts from reference TRBV7-2 and TRBJ2-7): GAGVSQSPSNKVTEKGKDVELRCDPISGHTALYWYRQSLGQGLEFLIYFQGNSAPDKSGLPSDRFSAERTGGSVSTLTIQRTQQEDSAVYLCARSLDVRETEQYFGPGTRLTVT.

A remark on this clonotype: This clone may be a read error of a much larger clone one base away. The V call is TRBV11-2, the J call TRBJ2-2; no clear D. CDR1 SGHAT and CDR2 FQNNGV come from the germline V gene. The CDR3 is made up of 14 amino acids. Trimming took off 2 bases at V and 9 bases at J, with 13 bases between the two ends. In nucleotides, the CDR3 is TGTGCCAGCAGCTTATCCCACTCAGGCTGGGAGCTGTTTTTT. It translates to CASSLSHSGWELFF.

The J gene is TRBJ2-2, the V gene TRBV29-1, with TRBD2 matching 11 bases. The CDR3 length is 14 residues. From germline, CDR1 is SQVTM and CDR2 ANQGSEA. Trimming at V came to 6 bases and at J to 1 base, leaving 1 base not matched to a gene. CDR3 protein: CSVGTSGNTGELFF. DNA of the CDR3: TGCAGCGTAGGGACTAGCGGGAACACCGGGGAGCTGTTTTTT.

Concerning this clonotype: This likely comes from a read error, as the CDR3 has no conserved phenylalanine or tryptophan at its end. V usage is TRBV20-1 and J usage is TRBJ2-7; D uncertain. Trimming removed 6 bases at V and 0 bases at J, with 12 bases between. There are 13 residues in the CDR3. Germline CDR1 and CDR2: DFQATT and SNEGSKA (reference sequence). CDR3 region: CSAYAANSYEQYY. CDR3 sequence (DNA): TGCAGTGCGTACGCAGCTAACTCCTACGAGCAGTACTAC.

About this clonotype: This may come from a read error, since a much larger clone is one base off. This chain links TRBV5-6 with TRBJ1-5; D possibly corresponds to TRBD1 (6 bases). CDR3 length equals 18 residues. CDR1 SGHDT and CDR2 YYEEEE come from the germline V gene. The ends were cut back, 5 bases at V and 1 base at J, with 22 bases in the middle. The chain's CDR3 is CASRSWGQMGYSNQPQHF. The CDR3 nucleotides are TGTGCCAGCAGATCTTGGGGACAAATGGGATACAGCAATCAGCCCCAGCATTTT.

The rearrangement links TRBV6-5 to TRBJ2-7; 7 bases are a match to TRBD1. CDR3 length equals 11 residues. J was trimmed by 4 bases and V by 6 bases; bases with no gene match: 0. The germline V gene has CDR1 MNHEY and CDR2 SVGAGI. CDR3 nucleotide sequence: TGTGCCAGCAGCAGGGGGTACGAGCAGTACGTC. This codes for CASSRGYEQYV.

With regard to this clonotype: Likely a read error: the CDR3 ends without its conserved phenylalanine or tryptophan. The rearrangement links TRBV11-2 to TRBJ1-3; D not certain. Germline V gives CDR1 SGHAT, CDR2 FQNNGV. The CDR3 sequence is 16 residues long. CDR3 DNA: TGTGCCAGCACCCTAGAGGGTTACCTCTCTGGAGACACCATATATTAT. Translating gives CASTLEGYLSGDTIYY.

As for this clonotype: A much larger clone lies one base from this, so it may be a read error. The chain joins TRBV4-2 to TRBJ2-3; 7 positions match TRBD1. The CDR3 runs 14 residues. Per the germline V gene, CDR1 is LGHNA and CDR2 is YNFKEQ. As DNA, the CDR3 is TGTGCCAGCACTCCGGGACAGAACACAGAAACGCAGTATTTT. Translation: CASTPGQNTETQYF.

In the case of this clonotype: Mismatch with germline at one junction end may stem from a read error. The chain carries TRBV20-1 and TRBJ1-5, with 8 positions matching TRBD1. This CDR3 contains 16 residues. Germline loops: CDR1 DFQATT, CDR2 SNEGSKA (reference sequence). This CDR3 reads CSASGQGARSNQPQHF. For the CDR3, the DNA is TGCAGTGCTAGTGGGCAGGGGGCGCGTAGCAATCAGCCCCAACATTTT.

About this clonotype: Germline and junction disagree at one end, which may indicate a read error. The CDR3 sequence: CASSPNREIRTGELFF. CDR3 nucleotide sequence: TGCGCCAGCAGTCCCAACCGGGAGATACGAACCGGGGAGCTGTTTTTT. The chain recombines TRBV6-2 or TRBV6-3 with TRBJ2-2; possibly TRBD2 for D (6 bases). Germline CDR1 and CDR2: MNHEY and SVGEGT. CDR3 length equals 16 residues.

There are a few counts of this clonotype. The genes are TRBV4-1 and TRBJ2-7; 9 nucleotides match TRBD2. The V and J ends lost 2 bases and 0 bases, in that order; junction bases with no gene match: 8. Germline CDR1 reads MGHRA; CDR2 reads YSYEKL. CDR3 size: 17 residues. CDR3 loop: CASSQSLSGGSSYEQYF. The CDR3 nucleotides read TGCGCCAGCAGCCAATCCCTTAGCGGGGGAAGCTCCTACGAGCAGTACTTC.